One and the same sample provided the 3 T cell receptor beta chains below, sequenced in a study of cytomegalovirus exposure and HLA in healthy donors. PCR involved 60 Vbeta and 13 Jbeta primers. Profiled with immunoSEQ multiplex PCR; TCRdb holds only in-frame clones, not every one. The repertoire holds roughly 140,000 clones, about 70% seen once, with approximately 4% in the top ten. Sequencing input: PBMCs. These TCRs come from a young man in good health and CMV-seronegative.

This clone has only one observation. The chain has TRBV5-1 and TRBJ2-3; D is possibly TRBD1 (6 bases). V lost 2 bases to trimming and J lost 1 base, with 11 bases between them. This CDR3 spans 15 amino acids. Germline V gene sequence: CDR1 SGHRS, CDR2 YFSETQ. CDR3 nucleotides: TGCGCCAGCAGCTTAGGTCCAGGGGGCACAGATACGCAGTATTTT. Protein: CASSLGPGGTDTQYF.

On this clone itself: Distinct nucleotide sequences in the sample also encode this CDR3. The rearrangement uses TRBV7-3 and TRBJ2-3; D gene ambiguous. This CDR3 spans 12 amino acids. Germline V gene sequence: CDR1 SGHTA, CDR2 FQGTGA. V dropped 5 bases and J dropped 2 bases, with 5 bases sitting between them. This chain's CDR3 is CASSPSTDTQYF. The DNA of the CDR3 is TGTGCCAGCAGCCCTTCCACAGATACGCAGTATTTT.

The gene calls are TRBV27 and TRBJ2-7; D unclear. With 10 bases removed from V and 4 bases from J, the gap between germline ends came to 20 bases. This CDR3 comprises 14 residues. Germline lookup yields CDR1 MNHEY and CDR2 SMNVEV (reference sequence). The CDR3 region has the DNA TGTGCCACCCGATCTTCCTCGGGTATTTACGAGCAGTACTTC. This gives the protein CATRSSSGIYEQYF.